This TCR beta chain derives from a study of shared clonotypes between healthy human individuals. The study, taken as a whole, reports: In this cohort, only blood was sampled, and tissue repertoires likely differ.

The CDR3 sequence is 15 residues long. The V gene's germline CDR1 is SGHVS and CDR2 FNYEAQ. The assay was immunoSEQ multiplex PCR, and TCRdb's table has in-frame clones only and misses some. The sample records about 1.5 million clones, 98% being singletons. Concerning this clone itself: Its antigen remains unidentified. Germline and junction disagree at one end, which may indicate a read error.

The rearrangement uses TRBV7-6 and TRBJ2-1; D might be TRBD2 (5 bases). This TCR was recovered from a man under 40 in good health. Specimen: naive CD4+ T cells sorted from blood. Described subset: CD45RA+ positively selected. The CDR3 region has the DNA TGTGCCAGCAGGTTAGATAGCGCAACGTACAATGAGCAGTTCTTC. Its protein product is CASRLDSATYNEQFF. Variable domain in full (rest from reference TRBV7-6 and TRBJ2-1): GAGVSQSPRYKVTKRGQDVALRCDPISGHVSLYWYRQALGQGPEFLTYFNYEAQQDKSGLPNDRFSAERPEGSISTLTIQRTEQRDSAMYRCASRLDSATYNEQFFGPGTRLTVL.